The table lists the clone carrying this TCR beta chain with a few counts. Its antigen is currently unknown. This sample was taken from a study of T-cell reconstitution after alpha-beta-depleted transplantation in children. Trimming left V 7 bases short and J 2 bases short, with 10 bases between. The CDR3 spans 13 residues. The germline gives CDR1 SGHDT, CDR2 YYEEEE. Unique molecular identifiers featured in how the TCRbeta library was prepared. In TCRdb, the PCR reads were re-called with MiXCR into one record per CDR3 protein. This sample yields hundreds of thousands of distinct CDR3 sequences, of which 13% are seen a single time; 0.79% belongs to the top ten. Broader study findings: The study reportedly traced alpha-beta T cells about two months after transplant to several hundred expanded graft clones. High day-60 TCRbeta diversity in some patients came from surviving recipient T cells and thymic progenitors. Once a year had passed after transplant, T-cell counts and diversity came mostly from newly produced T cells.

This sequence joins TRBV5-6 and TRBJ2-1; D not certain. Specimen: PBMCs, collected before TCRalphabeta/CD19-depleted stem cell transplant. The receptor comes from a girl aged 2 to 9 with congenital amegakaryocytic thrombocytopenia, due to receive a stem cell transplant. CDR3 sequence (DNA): TGTGCCAGCCTCGCCGGGCCCTACAATGAGCAGTTCTTC. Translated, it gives CASLAGPYNEQFF.